Listed here are 26 T cell receptor beta chains from one sample, sequenced in a study of regulatory T cells in long-lasting Graves disease. CDR3 regions were amplified by Arm-PCR using iRepertoire HTBI primers to build TCR beta libraries. TCRdb re-called the multiplex PCR reads through MiXCR, storing one row per CDR3 protein. The table shows a few hundred thousand distinct CDR3 sequences, with 20% to 25% occurring only once. Documented time point: persistent/refractory GD, antithyroid drugs over 5 years with positive TRAb. Researchers made the TCR library from RNA that was extracted from PBMCs. The input for sequencing was peripheral blood mononuclear cells (PBMCs), taken when the disease was refractory, from a patient treated with antithyroid drugs. Every receptor here comes from a female donor with Graves disease.

This clonotype was recorded a few times. V is TRBV6-6 and J is TRBJ2-6, with 7 bases identical to TRBD1. Germline V CDR1 and CDR2: MNHNY, SVGAGI (reference sequence). V was pared by 0 bases and J by 0 bases, with 8 bases of the junction left unmatched. CDR3 size: 19 residues. As DNA, the CDR3 is TGTGCCAGCAGTTACTCGGCCGGGACAGCGAGCTCTGGGGCCAACGTCCTGACTTTC. It specifies CASSYSAGTASSGANVLTF.

This clonotype was seen a few times. The chain links TRBV6-1 to TRBJ2-2; D is unresolved. This CDR3 comprises 11 residues. CDR1 and CDR2 from the germline V gene are MNHNS and SASEGT. Trimming stripped 7 bases from V and 6 bases from J, with 6 bases between. As DNA, the CDR3 is TGTGCCAGCACTACAGCCGGGGAGCTGTTTTTT. This encodes CASTTAGELFF.

The chain links TRBV15 to TRBJ2-7, with a weak D call TRBD1 (5 bases). The V gene's germline CDR1 is LNHNV and CDR2 YYDKDF (reference sequence). This CDR3 spans 15 amino acids. V was cut by 3 bases and J by 0 bases, with 12 bases left in between. CDR3 residues: CATSSGTGHSYEQYF. In nucleotides, the CDR3 is TGTGCCACCAGCAGTGGAACCGGACACTCCTACGAGCAGTACTTC.

This clonotype showed up many times. The rearrangement joins TRBV25-1 to TRBJ1-4; a possible D gene is TRBD1 (5 bases). Germline assignment: CDR1 MGHDK and CDR2 SYGVNS. The CDR3 is 15 residues long. Deletions cut 8 bases from V and 8 bases from J, with 21 bases between. The CDR3 sequence: CASSRSRDLREKLFF. The CDR3 DNA follows: TGTGCCAGCTCACGCAGCCGGGACCTTCGAGAAAAACTGTTTTTT.

This clonotype has ten or more counts. This chain uses TRBV6-1 with TRBJ2-2; 10 bases are a match to TRBD1. Germline values: CDR1 MNHNS, CDR2 SASEGT. The CDR3 sequence is 16 residues long. V lost 6 bases, J lost 7 bases, and 11 bases stayed unmatched. CDR3 protein: CASRRQGALRDGELFF. In nucleotides, the CDR3 is TGTGCCAGCAGGAGACAGGGGGCCTTAAGGGACGGGGAGCTGTTTTTT.

This clonotype was seen at least ten times. This chain joins TRBV2 and TRBJ2-7; D gene ambiguous. V lost 5 bases, J lost 6 bases, and 20 bases lay in between. The CDR3 has 15 amino acids. Germline CDR1 is SNHLY and CDR2 is FYNNEI. CDR3 amino acids: CASSPSLGPAAEQYF. The CDR3 nucleotides are TGTGCCAGCAGTCCAAGTCTCGGCCCCGCGGCCGAGCAGTACTTC.

This clonotype was seen at least ten times. The rearrangement joins TRBV12-3 or TRBV12-4 to TRBJ1-2; TRBD1 agrees at 9 bases. Unmatched junction bases numbered 8, after V lost 6 bases and J lost 6 bases. The CDR3 consists of 14 residues. CDR3 nucleotide sequence: TGTGCCAGCAGGAACCGGGACAGGGAAAATGGCTACACCTTC. Amino acids: CASRNRDRENGYTF.

This clonotype was detected ten times or more. This chain joins TRBV28 and TRBJ1-1; 10 nucleotides agree with TRBD1. This CDR3 is built from 14 residues. Germline V lookup: CDR1 MDHEN, CDR2 SYDVKM. V shed 6 bases, J shed 5 bases, and the junction held 6 bases outside the gene matches. The CDR3 is CASSWDRGSTEAFF. The DNA for the CDR3 is TGTGCCAGCAGCTGGGACAGGGGATCTACTGAAGCTTTCTTT. Filled out from reference TRBV28 and TRBJ1-1, the complete variable domain reads DVKVTQSSRYLVKRTGEKVFLECVQDMDHENMFWYRQDPGLGLRLIYFSYDVKMKEKGDIPEGYSVSREKKERFSLILESASTNQTSMYLCASSWDRGSTEAFFGQGTRLTVV.

This clonotype occurred many times. The CDR3 nucleotides read TGTGCCAGCAGCCAGGGTGTAGCCATCTCCGAGCAGTACTTC. The encoded protein is CASSQGVAISEQYF. This chain uses TRBV14 with TRBJ2-7; D gene unclear. V lost 3 bases, J lost 6 bases, and 15 bases lay in between. Per the germline V gene, CDR1 is SGHDN and CDR2 is FVKESK. The CDR3 sequence is 14 residues long.

The table lists this clonotype with many counts. The V call is TRBV5-1, the J call TRBJ1-5; D might be TRBD1 (5 bases). Germline values: CDR1 SGHRS, CDR2 YFSETQ. V dropped 4 bases and J dropped 3 bases, with 8 bases sitting between them. The CDR3 sequence is 13 residues long. CDR3 residues: CASSLTVNQPQHF. The DNA for the CDR3 is TGCGCCAGCAGCCTGACAGTCAATCAGCCCCAGCATTTT. Full variable domain (rest looked up from reference TRBV5-1 and TRBJ1-5): KAGVTQTPRYLIKTRGQQVTLSCSPISGHRSVSWYQQTPGQGLQFLFEYFSETQRNKGNFPGRFSGRQFSNSRSEMNVSTLELGDSALYLCASSLTVNQPQHFGDGTRLSIL.

This clonotype was seen ten or more times. The chain recombines TRBV30 with TRBJ1-2; no clear D. This CDR3 is built from 11 residues. Germline assignment: CDR1 GTSNPN and CDR2 SVGIG (reference sequence). The V end lost 5 bases, the J end lost 8 bases, and 12 bases lay between the germline ends. The CDR3 sequence: CAWGAYVGYTF. In DNA form, the CDR3 reads TGTGCCTGGGGTGCCTACGTGGGCTACACCTTC.

The V call is TRBV20-1, the J call TRBJ2-7, with TRBD2 identical over 15 bases. Trimming removed 6 bases from V and 2 bases from J; junction bases left unmatched: 8. Germline V lookup: CDR1 DFQATT, CDR2 SNEGSKA (reference sequence). The CDR3 runs 16 residues. CDR3 sequence: CSAKGTSGGKAYEQYF. The CDR3 DNA reads TGCAGTGCGAAAGGGACTAGCGGGGGGAAAGCCTACGAGCAGTACTTC.

The rearrangement links TRBV7-9 to TRBJ2-5; 7 positions match TRBD1. After removal of 1 base from V and 0 bases from J, the junction contained 2 bases not matched to a gene. Germline V gives CDR1 SEHNR, CDR2 FQNEAQ (reference sequence). This CDR3 comprises 15 residues. In DNA form, the CDR3 reads TGTGCCAGCAGCTTAGAGGGGGCAAACCAAGAGACCCAGTACTTC. Protein product: CASSLEGANQETQYF.

This clonotype has ten or more counts. This chain connects TRBV20-1 to TRBJ2-7; 15 nucleotides agree with TRBD2. The CDR3 is made up of 15 amino acids. V shed 0 bases, J shed 6 bases, and the junction held 3 bases outside the gene matches. Germline V gives CDR1 DFQATT, CDR2 SNEGSKA (reference sequence). Here the CDR3 reads CSARDRTSGRVEQYF. The CDR3 region has the DNA TGCAGTGCTAGAGATCGGACTAGCGGGAGGGTCGAGCAGTACTTC.

This clonotype was counted a few times. The chain links TRBV29-1 to TRBJ2-3; tentatively, D is TRBD1 (5 bases). The CDR3 has 13 residues. The V end lost 4 bases, the J end lost 3 bases, and 11 bases lay between the germline ends. The V gene's germline CDR1 is SQVTM and CDR2 ANQGSEA. CDR3 in DNA: TGCAGCGTTGTCAAGGGGATTACAGATACGCAGTATTTT. Translating gives CSVVKGITDTQYF.

This clonotype was observed many times. The chain joins TRBV25-1 to TRBJ1-2; D perhaps matches TRBD1 (6 bases). The CDR3 runs 15 residues. V gave up 2 bases and J gave up 3 bases, with 13 bases separating them. Germline V CDR1 and CDR2: MGHDK, SYGVNS. The CDR3 bases are TGTGCCAGCAGTGAAAGTAACAGGGAGGACTATGGCTACACCTTC. Translation: CASSESNREDYGYTF.

This clonotype was counted a few times. One base away lies a much larger clone, so this may be a sequencing read error. The chain has TRBV2 and TRBJ1-2; 8 bases line up with TRBD1. CDR3 length: 16 residues. V dropped 6 bases and J dropped 4; count of bases not matched to a gene: 13. Germline lookup yields CDR1 SNHLY and CDR2 FYNNEI. The CDR3 sequence: CASSSGTGSYGYGYTF. CDR3 DNA sequence: TGTGCCAGCAGCTCCGGGACAGGCTCATACGGCTATGGCTACACCTTC.

This clonotype was seen at least ten times. The chain carries TRBV12-3 or TRBV12-4 and TRBJ2-5; D is perhaps TRBD2 (5 bases). Trimming shortened V by 6 bases and J by 8 bases, and 13 bases separated the two germline ends. The CDR3 sequence is 12 residues long. As DNA, the CDR3 is TGTGCCAGCAGCCAGCCCCCGGGAACCCAGTACTTC. Translating it yields CASSQPPGTQYF.

The table lists this clonotype with a few counts. The CDR3 protein is CASTLGPPKNIQYF. The CDR3 coding sequence is TGTGCCAGCACCTTGGGACCGCCAAAGAACATTCAGTACTTC. The chain employs TRBV28 and TRBJ2-4, with D possibly called TRBD1 or TRBD2 (5 bases each). Trimming cost V 7 bases and J 7 bases, with 17 bases left between them. The CDR3 runs 14 residues. The germline V gene encodes CDR1 MDHEN and CDR2 SYDVKM.

This clonotype appeared a few times. The CDR3: CASSKGHLKGYGYTF. The DNA for the CDR3 is TGTGCCAGTAGTAAAGGACACCTGAAGGGGTATGGCTACACCTTC. V is TRBV19 and J is TRBJ1-2; a weak D match, TRBD1 (5 bases). Germline CDR1 is LNHDA and CDR2 is SQIVND (reference sequence). Between the trimmed V and J ends, which lost 4 bases and 5 bases, there was a span of 17 bases. This CDR3 is 15 amino acids long.

The table lists this clonotype with many counts. This chain uses TRBV30 with TRBJ2-7, with D perhaps TRBD2 (7 bases). V gave up 5 bases and J gave up 3 bases, with 20 bases separating them. The CDR3 has 15 residues. Germline-derived CDR1 and CDR2 are GTSNPN and SVGIG (reference sequence). In nucleotides, the CDR3 is TGTGCCTGGGGGGGGCGGGAGCTCCCGCTCTACGAGCAGTACTTC. Translated: CAWGGRELPLYEQYF. The full variable domain, in which reference TRBV30 and TRBJ2-7 provide the parts outside the CDR3, is SQTIHQWPATLVQPVGSPLSLECTVEGTSNPNLYWYRQAAGRGLQLLFYSVGIGQISSEVPQNLSASRPQDRQFILSSKKLLLSDSGFYLCAWGGRELPLYEQYFGPGTRLTVT.

In its sample, this clonotype was seen many times. This chain links TRBV20-1 with TRBJ1-2; the D gene is possibly TRBD1 (6 bases). V lost 6 bases and J 8 bases, leaving 10 bases between the germline ends. Germline V gene sequence: CDR1 DFQATT, CDR2 SNEGSKA (reference sequence). This CDR3 contains 10 residues. Written as DNA, the CDR3 is TGCAGTGCCGACAGGAGCGGCTACACCTTC. Translated: CSADRSGYTF.

This clonotype was counted once. V gene TRBV13 combines with J gene TRBJ1-1; D gene ambiguous. The CDR3 covers 12 residues. Germline V lookup: CDR1 PRHDT, CDR2 FYEKMQ (reference sequence). V was pared by 3 bases and J by 7 bases, with 9 bases between. CDR3 coding DNA: TGTGCCAGCAGCTTTAACCAGATTGAAGCTTTCTTT. It is translated as CASSFNQIEAFF. Complete variable domain (other parts from reference TRBV13 and TRBJ1-1): AAGVIQSPRHLIKEKRETATLKCYPIPRHDTVYWYQQGPGQDPQFLISFYEKMQSDKGSIPDRFSAQQFSDYHSELNMSSLELGDSALYFCASSFNQIEAFFGQGTRLTVV.

This clonotype showed up just a few times. CDR3 DNA sequence: TGTGCCAGCAGTCTTAGCGGGAGGGGCGATGAGCAGTTCTTC. Its protein product is CASSLSGRGDEQFF. This chain uses TRBV2 with TRBJ2-1; 11 positions match TRBD2. With V trimmed by 5 bases and J by 8 bases, 5 bases remained unmatched. The CDR3 covers 14 residues. Looked up from germline, CDR1 is SNHLY and CDR2 is FYNNEI.

The chain employs TRBV27 and TRBJ2-4; tentatively, D is TRBD2 (6 bases). The CDR3 contains 14 residues. Germline loops: CDR1 MNHEY, CDR2 SMNVEV (reference sequence). V lost 3 bases and J lost 15, with 21 bases in between. The CDR3 region is CASSFAAGRYERYF. DNA of the CDR3: TGTGCCAGCAGTTTTGCAGCGGGCCGGTACGAGCGGTACTTC.

This clonotype was seen only a few times. The rearrangement joins TRBV29-1 to TRBJ2-7, with D uncertain. V shed 4 bases and J shed 5 bases, with 9 bases lying between them. The CDR3 covers 11 residues. Per the germline V gene, CDR1 is SQVTM and CDR2 is ANQGSEA. The CDR3 here is CSVVTANEQYF. DNA of the CDR3: TGCAGCGTTGTCACAGCTAACGAGCAGTACTTC.